What follows describes a single T cell receptor beta chain. As originally analysed: The authors estimated nucleated cell counts from reference gene primer amplification. The data were produced by immunoSEQ multiplex PCR, yet TCRdb's version contains in-frame clones alone and is incomplete. V and J calls and clone size are those listed in that table; D and trimming were worked out from the DNA. The table lists about 230,000 clones, roughly 90% of them singletons. CDR3 length equals 14 residues. Germline CDR1 SGHRS, CDR2 YFSETQ. Trimming removed 4 bases at V and 0 bases at J, with 11 bases between. This sample was taken from a study of blood T cell repertoires in COVID-19. Study-level background: Material from acute and convalescent COVID-19 was sourced from the United States, Italy and Spain.

The clonotype was recovered from a woman in her thirties with acute COVID-19. Sequencing was performed on PBMCs or T cells enriched from blood (not recorded which). V usage is TRBV5-1 and J usage is TRBJ2-7, with D maybe TRBD1 (6 bases). The DNA of the CDR3 is TGCGCCAGCAGCCAAGGACAGTTCTCCTACGAGCAGTACTTC. As protein: CASSQGQFSYEQYF.